Sequencing of this TCR beta chain was carried out in a study of T-cell reconstitution after alpha-beta-depleted transplantation in children. Findings of the study overall: T-cell numbers and diversity, one year after transplant, stemmed largely from T cells that were newly produced. The high TCRbeta diversity at day 60 in some patients came from surviving recipient T cells and thymic progenitors. Reportedly, only several hundred clones from non-depleted graft cells drove alpha-beta T-cell counts at about two months.

This sample's TCRbeta library carried unique molecular identifier barcodes. MiXCR, run by TCRdb on the PCR reads, gives a single entry per CDR3 protein. Of about 580,000 distinct CDR3 sequences in the sample, more than 20% were seen once. Many counts were recorded for this clonotype. Its antigen is not known. Per germline, CDR1 SGHDT and CDR2 YYEEEE. Trimming left V 2 bases short and J 4 bases short, with 10 bases between. This CDR3 is built from 14 residues. The TCR comes from a boy in the first two years of life who had a stem cell transplant for acute myeloid leukemia, so the T cells may come from the graft donor. The material was PBMCs, mostly from graft donor cells, obtained 360 days after TCRalphabeta/CD19-depleted stem cell transplant. The chain joins TRBV5-6 to TRBJ1-5; D is uncertain. The CDR3 loop reads CASSFWGRNQPQHF. The CDR3 nucleotides are TGTGCCAGCAGCTTTTGGGGAAGGAATCAGCCCCAGCATTTT.